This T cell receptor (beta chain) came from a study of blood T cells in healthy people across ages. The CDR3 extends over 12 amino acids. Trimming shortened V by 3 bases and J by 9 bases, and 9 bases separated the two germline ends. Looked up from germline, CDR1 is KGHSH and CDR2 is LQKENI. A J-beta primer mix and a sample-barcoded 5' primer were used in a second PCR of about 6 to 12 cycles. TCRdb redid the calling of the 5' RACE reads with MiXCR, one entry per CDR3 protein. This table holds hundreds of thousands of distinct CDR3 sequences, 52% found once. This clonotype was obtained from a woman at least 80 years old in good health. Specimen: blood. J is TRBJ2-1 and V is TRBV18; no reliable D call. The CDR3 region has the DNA TGTGCCAGCTCACCGGATCACTTTGAGCAGTTCTTC. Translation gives CASSPDHFEQFF.